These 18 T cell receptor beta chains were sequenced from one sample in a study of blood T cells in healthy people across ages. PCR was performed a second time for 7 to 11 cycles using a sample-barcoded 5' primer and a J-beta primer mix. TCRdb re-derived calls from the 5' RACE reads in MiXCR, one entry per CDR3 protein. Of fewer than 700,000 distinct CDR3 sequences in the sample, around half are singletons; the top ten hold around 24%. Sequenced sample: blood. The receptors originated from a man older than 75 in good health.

The chain's CDR3 is CASSRDYSYNEQYF. CDR3 sequence (DNA): TGTGCCAGCAGCCGAGACTACTCCTACAATGAGCAGTACTTC. This sequence joins TRBV7-2 and TRBJ2-1, with TRBD2 as a possible D gene (5 bases). The end of the DNA aligns better with TRBJ2-7, so the J call may be wrong. CDR3 size: 14 residues. Germline V gives CDR1 SGHTA, CDR2 FQGNSA.

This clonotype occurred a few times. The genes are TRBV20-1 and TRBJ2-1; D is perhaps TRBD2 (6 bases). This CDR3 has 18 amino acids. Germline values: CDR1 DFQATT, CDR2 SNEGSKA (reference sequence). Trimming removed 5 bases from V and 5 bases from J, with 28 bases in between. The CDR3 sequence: CSASPAEGQNSGDNEQFF. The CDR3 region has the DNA TGCAGTGCTTCCCCCGCGGAGGGCCAAAATAGTGGGGACAATGAGCAGTTCTTC.

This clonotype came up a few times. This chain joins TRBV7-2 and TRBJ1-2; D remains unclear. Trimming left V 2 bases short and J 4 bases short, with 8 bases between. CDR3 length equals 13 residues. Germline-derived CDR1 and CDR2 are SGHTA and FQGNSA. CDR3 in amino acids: CASSLNRPYGYTF. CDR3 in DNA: TGTGCCAGCAGCTTAAACAGACCCTATGGCTACACCTTC.

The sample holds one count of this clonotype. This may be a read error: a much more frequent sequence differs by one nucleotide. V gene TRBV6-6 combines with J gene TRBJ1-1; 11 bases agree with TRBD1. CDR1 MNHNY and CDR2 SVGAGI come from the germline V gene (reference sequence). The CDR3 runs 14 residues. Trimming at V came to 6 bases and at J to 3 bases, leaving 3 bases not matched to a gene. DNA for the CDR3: TGTGCCAGCAGCGTGGGACAGGGGGACACTGAAGCTTTCTTT. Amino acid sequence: CASSVGQGDTEAFF.

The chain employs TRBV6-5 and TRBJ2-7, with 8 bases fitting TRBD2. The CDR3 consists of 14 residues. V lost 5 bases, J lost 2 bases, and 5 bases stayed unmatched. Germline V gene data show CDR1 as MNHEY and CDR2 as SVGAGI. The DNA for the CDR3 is TGTGCCAGCAGTAGCGGGAGTGGTCCCTACGAGCAGTACTTC. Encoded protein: CASSSGSGPYEQYF.

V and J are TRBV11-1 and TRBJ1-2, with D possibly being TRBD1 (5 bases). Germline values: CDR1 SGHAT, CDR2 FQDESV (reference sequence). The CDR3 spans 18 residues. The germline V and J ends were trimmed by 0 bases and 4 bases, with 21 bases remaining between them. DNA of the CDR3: TGTGCCAGCAGCTTAGCCCCCACCGCGGGGGGGACTCCCTATGGCTACACCTTC. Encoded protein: CASSLAPTAGGTPYGYTF. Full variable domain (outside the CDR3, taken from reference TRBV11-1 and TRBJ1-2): EAEVAQSPRYKITEKSQAVAFWCDPISGHATLYWYRQILGQGPELLVQFQDESVVDDSQLPKDRFSAERLKGVDSTLKIQPAELGDSAMYLCASSLAPTAGGTPYGYTFGSGTRLTVV.

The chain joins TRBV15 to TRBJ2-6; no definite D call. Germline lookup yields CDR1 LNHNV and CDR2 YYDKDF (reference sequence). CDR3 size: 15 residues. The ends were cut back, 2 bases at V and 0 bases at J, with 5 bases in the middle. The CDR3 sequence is CATSRRFSGANVLTF. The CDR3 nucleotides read TGTGCCACCAGCAGACGCTTCTCTGGGGCCAACGTCCTGACTTTC. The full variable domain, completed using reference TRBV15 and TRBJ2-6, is DAMVIQNPRYQVTQFGKPVTLSCSQTLNHNVMYWYQQKSSQAPKLLFHYYDKDFNNEADTPDNFQSRRPNTSFCFLDIRSPGLGDTAMYLCATSRRFSGANVLTFGAGSRLTVL.

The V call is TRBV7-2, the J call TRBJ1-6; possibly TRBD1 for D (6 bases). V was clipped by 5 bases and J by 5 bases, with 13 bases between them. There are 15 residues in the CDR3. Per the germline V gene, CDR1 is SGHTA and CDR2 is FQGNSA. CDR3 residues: CASSPQTGDNSPLHF. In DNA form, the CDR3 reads TGTGCCAGCAGCCCCCAGACAGGTGATAATTCACCCCTCCACTTT. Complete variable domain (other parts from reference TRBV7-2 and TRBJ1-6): GAGVSQSPSNKVTEKGKDVELRCDPISGHTALYWYRQSLGQGLEFLIYFQGNSAPDKSGLPSDRFSAERTGGSVSTLTIQRTQQEDSAVYLCASSPQTGDNSPLHFGNGTRLTVT.

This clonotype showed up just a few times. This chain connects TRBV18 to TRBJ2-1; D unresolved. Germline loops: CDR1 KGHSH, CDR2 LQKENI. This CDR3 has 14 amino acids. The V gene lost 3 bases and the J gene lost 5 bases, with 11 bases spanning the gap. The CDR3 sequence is CASSPAPSHNEQFF. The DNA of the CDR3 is TGTGCCAGCTCACCCGCACCTTCGCACAATGAGCAGTTCTTC.

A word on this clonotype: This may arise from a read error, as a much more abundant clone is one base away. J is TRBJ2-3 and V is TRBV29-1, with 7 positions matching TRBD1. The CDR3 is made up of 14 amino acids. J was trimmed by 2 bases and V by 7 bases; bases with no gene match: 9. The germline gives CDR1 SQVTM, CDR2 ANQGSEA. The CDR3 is CSGLGQIHTDTQYF. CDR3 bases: TGCAGCGGTTTGGGACAGATTCACACAGATACGCAGTATTTT.

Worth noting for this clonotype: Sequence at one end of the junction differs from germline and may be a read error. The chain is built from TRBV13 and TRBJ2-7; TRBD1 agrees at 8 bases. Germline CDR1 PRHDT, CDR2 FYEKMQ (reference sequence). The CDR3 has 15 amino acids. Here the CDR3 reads CTSSFRQGPPYEQYF. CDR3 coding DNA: TGTACCAGCAGCTTCAGACAGGGGCCGCCCTACGAGCAGTACTTC.

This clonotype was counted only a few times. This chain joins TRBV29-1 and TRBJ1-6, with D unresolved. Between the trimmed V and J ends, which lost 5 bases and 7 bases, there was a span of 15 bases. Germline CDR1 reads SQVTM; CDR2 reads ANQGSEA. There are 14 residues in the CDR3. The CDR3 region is CSVKEGAKNSPLHF. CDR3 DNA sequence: TGCAGCGTTAAGGAAGGAGCAAAGAATTCACCCCTCCACTTT.

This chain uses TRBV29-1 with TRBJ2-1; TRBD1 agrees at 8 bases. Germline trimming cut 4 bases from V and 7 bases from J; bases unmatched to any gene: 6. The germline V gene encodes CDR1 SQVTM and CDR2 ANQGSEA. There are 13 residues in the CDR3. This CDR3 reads CSVGQGARNEQFF. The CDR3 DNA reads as TGCAGCGTTGGTCAGGGGGCGAGAAATGAGCAGTTCTTC.

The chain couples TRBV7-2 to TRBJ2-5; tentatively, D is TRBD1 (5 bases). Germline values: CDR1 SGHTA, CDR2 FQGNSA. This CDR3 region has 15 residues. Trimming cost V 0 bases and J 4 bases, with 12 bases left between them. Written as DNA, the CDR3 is TGTGCCAGCAGCTTAGCCAGGGTGATGGGAGAGACCCAGTACTTC. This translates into CASSLARVMGETQYF.

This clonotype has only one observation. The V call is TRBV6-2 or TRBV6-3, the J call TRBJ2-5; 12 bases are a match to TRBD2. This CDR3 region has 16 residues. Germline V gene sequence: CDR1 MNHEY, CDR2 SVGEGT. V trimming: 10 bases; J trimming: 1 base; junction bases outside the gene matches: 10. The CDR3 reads CATKSSGRARQETQYF. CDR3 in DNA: TGTGCCACAAAATCTAGCGGGAGGGCGCGCCAAGAGACCCAGTACTTC.

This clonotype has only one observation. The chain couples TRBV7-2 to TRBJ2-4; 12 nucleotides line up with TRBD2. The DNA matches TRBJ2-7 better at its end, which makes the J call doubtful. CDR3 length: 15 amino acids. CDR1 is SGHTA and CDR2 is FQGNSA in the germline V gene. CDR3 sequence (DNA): TGTGCCAGCAGCCCTACTAGCGGGGGGCACGACGAGCAGTACTTC. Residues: CASSPTSGGHDEQYF.

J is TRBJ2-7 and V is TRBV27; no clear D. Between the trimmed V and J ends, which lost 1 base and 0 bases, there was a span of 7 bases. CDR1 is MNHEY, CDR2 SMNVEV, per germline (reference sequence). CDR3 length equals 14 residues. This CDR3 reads CASSLLAHSYEQYF. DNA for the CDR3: TGTGCCAGCAGTTTATTGGCCCACTCCTACGAGCAGTACTTC.

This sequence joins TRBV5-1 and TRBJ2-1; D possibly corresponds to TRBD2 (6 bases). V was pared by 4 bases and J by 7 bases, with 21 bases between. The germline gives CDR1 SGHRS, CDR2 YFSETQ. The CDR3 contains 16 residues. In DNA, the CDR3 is TGCGCCAGCAGCCCCGGAGGGAGGCCCCGAGGTAATGAGCAGTTCTTC. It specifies CASSPGGRPRGNEQFF.